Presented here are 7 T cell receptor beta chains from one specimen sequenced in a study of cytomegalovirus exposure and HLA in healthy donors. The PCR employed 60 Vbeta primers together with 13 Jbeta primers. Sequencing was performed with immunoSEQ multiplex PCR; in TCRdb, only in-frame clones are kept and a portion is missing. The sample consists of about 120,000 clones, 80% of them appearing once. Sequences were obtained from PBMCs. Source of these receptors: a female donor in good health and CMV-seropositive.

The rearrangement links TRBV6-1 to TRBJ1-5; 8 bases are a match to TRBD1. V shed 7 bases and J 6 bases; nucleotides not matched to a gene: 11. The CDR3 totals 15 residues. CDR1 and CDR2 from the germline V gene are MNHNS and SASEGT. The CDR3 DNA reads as TGTGCCAGCACTTCAGGACAGGGTTCCCCTCAGCCCCAGCATTTT. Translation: CASTSGQGSPQPQHF.

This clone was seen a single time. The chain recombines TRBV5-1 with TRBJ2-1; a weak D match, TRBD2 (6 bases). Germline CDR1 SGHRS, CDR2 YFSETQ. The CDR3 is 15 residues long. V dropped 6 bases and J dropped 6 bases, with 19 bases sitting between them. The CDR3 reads CASIPGDGASNEQFF. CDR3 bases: TGCGCCAGCATCCCGGGAGACGGGGCTTCCAATGAGCAGTTCTTC. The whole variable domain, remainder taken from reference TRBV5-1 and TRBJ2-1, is KAGVTQTPRYLIKTRGQQVTLSCSPISGHRSVSWYQQTPGQGLQFLFEYFSETQRNKGNFPGRFSGRQFSNSRSEMNVSTLELGDSALYLCASIPGDGASNEQFFGPGTRLTVL.

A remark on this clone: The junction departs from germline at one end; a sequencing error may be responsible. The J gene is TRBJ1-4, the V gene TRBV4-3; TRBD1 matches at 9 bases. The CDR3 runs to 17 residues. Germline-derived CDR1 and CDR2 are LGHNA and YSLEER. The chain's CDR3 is CAGSQSLGQGQREKLFF. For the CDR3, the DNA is TGCGCCGGCAGCCAGTCCCTGGGACAGGGCCAGAGAGAAAAACTGTTTTTT.

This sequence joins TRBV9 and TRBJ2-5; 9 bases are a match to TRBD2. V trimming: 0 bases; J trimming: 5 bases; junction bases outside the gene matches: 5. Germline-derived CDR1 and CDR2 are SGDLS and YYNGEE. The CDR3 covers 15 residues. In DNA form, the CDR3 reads TGTGCCAGCAGCGTAGCTTCCCTAGCGGGGGAGACCCAGTACTTC. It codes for CASSVASLAGETQYF.

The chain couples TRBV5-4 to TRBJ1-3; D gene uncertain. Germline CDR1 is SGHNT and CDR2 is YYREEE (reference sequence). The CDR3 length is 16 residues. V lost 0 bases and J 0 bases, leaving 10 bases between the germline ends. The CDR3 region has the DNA TGTGCCAGCAGCTTGGCTGGTCAACTCTCTGGAAACACCATATATTTT. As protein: CASSLAGQLSGNTIYF.

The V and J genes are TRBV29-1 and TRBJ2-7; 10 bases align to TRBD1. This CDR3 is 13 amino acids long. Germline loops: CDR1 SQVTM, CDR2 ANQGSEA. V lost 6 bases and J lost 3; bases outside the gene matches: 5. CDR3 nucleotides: TGCAGCGTCCTGACAGGGGGCGTCTACGAGCAGTACTTC. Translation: CSVLTGGVYEQYF.

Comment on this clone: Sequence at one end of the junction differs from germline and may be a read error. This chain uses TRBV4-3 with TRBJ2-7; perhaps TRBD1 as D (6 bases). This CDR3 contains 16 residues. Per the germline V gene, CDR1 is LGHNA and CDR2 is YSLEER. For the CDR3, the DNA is TGCGCCAGCAGCCAAGATGCGGCAGGGGTGAACCAAGGTTCAGTCTTC. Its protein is CASSQDAAGVNQGSVF.